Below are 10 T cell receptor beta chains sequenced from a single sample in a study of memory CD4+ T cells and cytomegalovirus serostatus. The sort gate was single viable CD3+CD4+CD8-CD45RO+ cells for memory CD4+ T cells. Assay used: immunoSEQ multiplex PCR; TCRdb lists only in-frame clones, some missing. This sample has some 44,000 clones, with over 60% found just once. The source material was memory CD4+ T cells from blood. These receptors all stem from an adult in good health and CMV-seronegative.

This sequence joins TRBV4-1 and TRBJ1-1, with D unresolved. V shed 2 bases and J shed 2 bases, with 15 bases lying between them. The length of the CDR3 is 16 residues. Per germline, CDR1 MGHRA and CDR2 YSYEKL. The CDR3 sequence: CASSQLFGVGNTEAFF. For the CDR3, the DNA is TGCGCCAGCAGCCAACTCTTTGGAGTGGGTAACACTGAAGCTTTCTTT.

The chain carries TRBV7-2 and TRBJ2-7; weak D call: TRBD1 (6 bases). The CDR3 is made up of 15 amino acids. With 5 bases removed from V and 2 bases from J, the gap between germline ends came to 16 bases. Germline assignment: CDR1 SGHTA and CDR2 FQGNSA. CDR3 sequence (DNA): TGTGCCAGCAGCACCGTTCAGGGGATTCCCTACGAGCAGTACTTC. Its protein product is CASSTVQGIPYEQYF.

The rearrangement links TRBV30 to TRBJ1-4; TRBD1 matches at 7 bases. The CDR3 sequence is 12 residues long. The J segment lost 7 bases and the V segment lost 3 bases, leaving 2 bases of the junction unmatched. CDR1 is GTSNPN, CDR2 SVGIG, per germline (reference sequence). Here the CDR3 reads CAWRWDSEKLFF. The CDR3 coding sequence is TGTGCCTGGAGGTGGGACAGTGAAAAACTGTTTTTT.

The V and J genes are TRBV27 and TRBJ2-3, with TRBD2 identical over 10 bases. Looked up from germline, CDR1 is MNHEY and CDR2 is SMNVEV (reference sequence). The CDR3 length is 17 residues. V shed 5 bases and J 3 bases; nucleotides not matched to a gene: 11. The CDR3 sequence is CASSPQRGGFSTDTQYF. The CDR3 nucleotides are TGTGCCAGCAGTCCCCAGCGGGGGGGCTTTTCGACAGATACGCAGTATTTT.

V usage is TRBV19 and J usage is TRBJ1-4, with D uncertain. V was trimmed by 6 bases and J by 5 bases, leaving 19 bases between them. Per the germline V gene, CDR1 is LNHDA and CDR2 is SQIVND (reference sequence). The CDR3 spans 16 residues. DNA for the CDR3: TGTGCCAGTAGGCGAAGCTCGACAAGCTTAAATGAAAAACTGTTTTTT. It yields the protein CASRRSSTSLNEKLFF.

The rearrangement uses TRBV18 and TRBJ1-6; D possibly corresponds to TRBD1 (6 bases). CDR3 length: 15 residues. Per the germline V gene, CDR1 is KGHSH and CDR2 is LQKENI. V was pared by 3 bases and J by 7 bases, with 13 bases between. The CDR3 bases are TGTGCCAGCTCACCTTCGGGGGCTCTCAATTCACCCCTCCACTTT. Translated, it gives CASSPSGALNSPLHF.

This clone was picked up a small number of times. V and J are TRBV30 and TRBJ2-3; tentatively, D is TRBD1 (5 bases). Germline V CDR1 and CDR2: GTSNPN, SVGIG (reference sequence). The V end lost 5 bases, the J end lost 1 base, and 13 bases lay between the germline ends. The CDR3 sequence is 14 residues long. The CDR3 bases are TGTGCCTGGGGACCAGGGCTCGGCACAGATACGCAGTATTTT. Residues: CAWGPGLGTDTQYF.

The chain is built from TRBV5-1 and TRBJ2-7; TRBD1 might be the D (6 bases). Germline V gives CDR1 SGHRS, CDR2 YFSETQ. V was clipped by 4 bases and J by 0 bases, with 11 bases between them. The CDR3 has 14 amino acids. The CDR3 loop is CASSIQGSSYEQYF. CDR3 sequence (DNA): TGCGCCAGCAGCATACAGGGTAGCTCCTACGAGCAGTACTTC.

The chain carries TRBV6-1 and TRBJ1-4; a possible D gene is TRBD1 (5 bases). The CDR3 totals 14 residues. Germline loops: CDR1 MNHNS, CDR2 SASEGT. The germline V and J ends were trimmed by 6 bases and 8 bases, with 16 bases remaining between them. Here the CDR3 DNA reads TGTGCCAGCAGGCACCAAGGGGAGGGCGAAAAACTGTTTTTT. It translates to CASRHQGEGEKLFF.

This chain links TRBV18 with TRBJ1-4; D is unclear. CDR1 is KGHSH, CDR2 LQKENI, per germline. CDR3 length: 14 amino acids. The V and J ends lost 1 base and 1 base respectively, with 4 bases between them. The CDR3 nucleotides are TGTGCCAGCTCACCACAGTTAACTAATGAAAAACTGTTTTTT. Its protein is CASSPQLTNEKLFF.